Below are 21 T cell receptor beta chains sequenced from a single sample in a study of blood T cell repertoires in COVID-19 (dated by TCRdb to 2020 to 2022). The library relied on the immunoSEQ multiplex PCR assay. This immuneACCESS table, as held by TCRdb, lists in-frame sequences with V and J called but not all clones. Of the missing ones, under half trace to an unresolved V gene in checked studies; the others have no known cause. The sample contains 150,000 to 200,000 clones, roughly nine tenths of them found a single time. Around a fifth of the sample lies in the top ten. Material: peripheral blood. These receptors were obtained from a man aged 55 to 70 with active or convalescent COVID-19.

The gene calls are TRBV9 and TRBJ2-1, with 11 bases fitting TRBD2. The V and J ends lost 4 bases and 3 bases, in that order; junction bases with no gene match: 3. CDR3 length equals 15 residues. The germline V gene has CDR1 SGDLS and CDR2 YYNGEE. CDR3 sequence reads: CASSLTSGGYNEQFF. DNA for the CDR3: TGTGCCAGCAGCTTAACTAGCGGGGGCTACAATGAGCAGTTCTTC.

V is TRBV6-1 and J is TRBJ2-3, with D tentatively TRBD1 (6 bases). The length of the CDR3 is 14 residues. Germline V gives CDR1 MNHNS, CDR2 SASEGT. V was pared by 1 base and J by 6 bases, with 11 bases between. CDR3 DNA sequence: TGTGCCAGCAGTGAAGTTCCAGGGGCGGATACGCAGTATTTT. As protein: CASSEVPGADTQYF.

The chain carries TRBV7-2 and TRBJ1-2; 7 bases agree with TRBD1. The CDR3 consists of 12 residues. V dropped 5 bases and J dropped 8; count of bases not matched to a gene: 5. Germline assignment: CDR1 SGHTA and CDR2 FQGNSA. This chain's CDR3 is CASSVGQSGYTF. In DNA, the CDR3 is TGTGCCAGCAGCGTGGGACAGTCGGGCTACACCTTC.

The chain links TRBV5-1 to TRBJ2-5; 14 bases fit TRBD2. The length of the CDR3 is 16 residues. The junction had 10 bases not matched to a gene; V was cut back by 2 bases and J by 10 bases. In germline, CDR1 is SGHRS, CDR2 YFSETQ. CDR3 in amino acids: CASSFSGTSGGSIQYF. The CDR3 coding sequence is TGCGCCAGCAGCTTTTCCGGGACTAGCGGGGGTTCGATCCAGTACTTC.

This clone has ten or more counts. The rearrangement joins TRBV5-4 to TRBJ2-7; 7 bases line up with TRBD1. Germline CDR1 and CDR2: SGHNT and YYREEE (reference sequence). Unmatched junction bases numbered 5, after V lost 0 bases and J lost 2 bases. CDR3 length equals 15 residues. The CDR3 DNA reads as TGTGCCAGCAGCTTGGCTCCGGGACAGCCCTACGAGCAGTACTTC. Encoded protein: CASSLAPGQPYEQYF.

The chain employs TRBV11-3 and TRBJ2-3; 13 bases align to TRBD2. The junction had 8 bases not matched to a gene; V was cut back by 5 bases and J by 6 bases. This CDR3 region has 16 residues. Germline CDR1 SGHNT, CDR2 YENEEA. CDR3 sequence: CASSPGTSGARDTQYF. The CDR3 DNA follows: TGTGCCAGCAGCCCGGGGACTAGCGGGGCTCGGGATACGCAGTATTTT.

This rearrangement joins TRBV7-9 to TRBJ2-2; the match to TRBD1 covers 11 bases. Germline values: CDR1 SEHNR, CDR2 FQNEAQ (reference sequence). The length of the CDR3 is 15 residues. Unmatched junction bases numbered 3, after V lost 5 bases and J lost 4 bases. The CDR3 here is CASSPGTGGTGELFF. For the CDR3, the DNA is TGTGCCAGCAGCCCCGGGACAGGGGGCACCGGGGAGCTGTTTTTT.

This chain links TRBV13 with TRBJ2-3; weak D call: TRBD1 (7 bases). With 2 bases removed from V and 1 base from J, the gap between germline ends came to 10 bases. Per germline, CDR1 PRHDT and CDR2 FYEKMQ (reference sequence). The CDR3 totals 15 residues. The CDR3 DNA reads as TGTGCCAGCAGCTTAACAGGGGAGGGCACAGATACGCAGTATTTT. Protein: CASSLTGEGTDTQYF.

The rearrangement joins TRBV7-2 to TRBJ2-1; perhaps TRBD2 as D (5 bases). V lost 5 bases and J 6 bases, leaving 14 bases between the germline ends. CDR3 length: 14 residues. CDR1 and CDR2 (germline): SGHTA, FQGNSA. CDR3 in amino acids: CASSLRRSGNEQFF. In DNA, the CDR3 is TGTGCCAGCAGCCTTCGGCGGAGCGGCAATGAGCAGTTCTTC.

This rearrangement joins TRBV5-1 to TRBJ1-1; D remains unclear. Germline CDR1 is SGHRS and CDR2 is YFSETQ. The CDR3 has 13 residues. V was shortened by 4 bases and J by 1 base, with 8 bases between the two germline ends. The CDR3 loop is CASSGPANTEAFF. The CDR3 nucleotides are TGCGCCAGCAGCGGGCCGGCGAACACTGAAGCTTTCTTT.

The gene calls are TRBV27 and TRBJ1-6; D call uncertain. The germline V and J ends were trimmed by 1 base and 14 bases, with 15 bases remaining between them. This CDR3 is built from 14 residues. From germline, CDR1 is MNHEY and CDR2 SMNVEV (reference sequence). The CDR3 nucleotides read TGTGCCAGCAGTTTATATGGCGGCGGGTCGGCCCTCCACTTT. Translated: CASSLYGGGSALHF.

The chain is built from TRBV7-8 and TRBJ1-6; possible D gene TRBD1, 6 bases. CDR3 length: 15 residues. Trimming left V 1 base short and J 7 bases short, with 11 bases between. Germline V gene data show CDR1 as SGHVS and CDR2 as FQNEAQ. CDR3 nucleotides: TGTGCCAGCAGCTTAGAGGGGGTAGGGAATTCACCCCTCCACTTT. It translates to CASSLEGVGNSPLHF.

Regarding this clone: In the same sample, other DNA sequences code for this CDR3. The chain combines TRBV3-1 (or the pseudogene TRBV3-2) with TRBJ1-2; D call uncertain. Trimming removed 1 base at V and 8 bases at J, with 11 bases between. Per the germline V gene, CDR1 is LGHDT and CDR2 is YNNKEL (reference sequence). CDR3 size: 13 residues. The CDR3 spells CASSQAGFYGYTF. CDR3 DNA sequence: TGTGCCAGCAGCCAAGCAGGCTTTTACGGCTACACCTTC.

The rearrangement joins TRBV6-5 to TRBJ1-3; D is possibly TRBD1 (5 bases). Germline CDR1 is MNHEY and CDR2 is SVGAGI. The CDR3 loop spans 15 amino acids. Trimming cost V 5 bases and J 0 bases, with 11 bases left between them. The CDR3 bases are TGTGCCAGCAGTCTGACAGAAAACTCTGGAAACACCATATATTTT. Its protein is CASSLTENSGNTIYF.

Ten or more counts support this clone. The rearrangement links TRBV19 to TRBJ2-3; D remains ambiguous. V was trimmed by 6 bases and J by 1 base, leaving 17 bases between them. The CDR3 has 16 amino acids. Germline values: CDR1 LNHDA, CDR2 SQIVND (reference sequence). CDR3 sequence (DNA): TGTGCCAGTAGCGATGACGTATACAGAGGCACAGATACGCAGTATTTT. This codes for CASSDDVYRGTDTQYF.

This chain joins TRBV10-2 and TRBJ2-3; the D gene is possibly TRBD2 (6 bases). Trimming took 6 bases from V and 2 from J, leaving 24 bases between them. CDR1 is WSHSY, CDR2 SAAADI, per germline. The CDR3 totals 18 residues. CDR3 protein: CASRRYGGTSRPTDTQYF. CDR3 coding DNA: TGCGCCAGCAGGAGGTATGGCGGGACTTCCCGACCCACAGATACGCAGTATTTT.

This chain joins TRBV2 and TRBJ1-1, with D perhaps matching TRBD1 (5 bases). Germline assignment: CDR1 SNHLY and CDR2 FYNNEI. V dropped 5 bases and J dropped 5 bases, with 21 bases sitting between them. The CDR3 covers 16 residues. Here the CDR3 reads CASSYPPGGDTTEAFF. CDR3 in DNA: TGTGCCAGCAGTTACCCACCGGGGGGAGATACAACTGAAGCTTTCTTT.

The DNA for the CDR3 is TGTGCCAGCTGTAAAGGTGAGAGCAATCAGCCCCAGCATTTT. Its protein product is CASCKGESNQPQHF. The chain joins TRBV2 to TRBJ1-5; D ambiguous. The CDR3 has 14 residues. Trimming took off 8 bases at V and 1 base at J, with 12 bases between the two ends. Germline lookup yields CDR1 SNHLY and CDR2 FYNNEI.

The chain joins TRBV5-6 to TRBJ1-2, with 7 bases that match TRBD1. In germline, CDR1 is SGHDT, CDR2 YYEEEE. The J segment lost 4 bases and the V segment lost 3 bases, leaving 6 bases of the junction unmatched. The CDR3 covers 14 residues. The CDR3 sequence: CASSSKDRSYGYTF. CDR3 bases: TGTGCCAGCAGCTCAAAGGACAGGAGCTATGGCTACACCTTC. Complete variable domain (other parts from reference TRBV5-6 and TRBJ1-2): DAGVTQSPTHLIKTRGQQVTLRCSPKSGHDTVSWYQQALGQGPQFIFQYYEEEERQRGNFPDRFSGHQFPNYSSELNVNALLLGDSALYLCASSSKDRSYGYTFGSGTRLTVV.

This clone showed up just once. This sequence joins TRBV5-4 and TRBJ2-5; 12 bases agree with TRBD2. Germline lookup yields CDR1 SGHNT and CDR2 YYREEE (reference sequence). The CDR3 is made up of 16 amino acids. Losses at the gene ends were 1 base for V and 2 bases for J; bases not matched to a gene: 3. The CDR3 DNA sequence: TGTGCCAGCAGCTTGCGGCTAGCGGGGGGGCAAGAGACCCAGTACTTC. It is translated as CASSLRLAGGQETQYF. The variable domain in full, with the rest retrieved from reference TRBV5-4 and TRBJ2-5, is ETGVTQSPTHLIKTRGQQVTLRCSSQSGHNTVSWYQQALGQGPQFIFQYYREEENGRGNFPPRFSGLQFPNYSSELNVNALELDDSALYLCASSLRLAGGQETQYFGPGTRLLVL.

This chain joins TRBV11-2 and TRBJ2-7, with a possible D match to TRBD2 (5 bases). This CDR3 is built from 15 residues. The V end was cut by 2 bases, the J end by 2 bases, with 13 bases between. Germline CDR1 is SGHAT and CDR2 is FQNNGV. The CDR3 loop is CASSLRGVGAYEQYF. As DNA, the CDR3 is TGTGCCAGCAGCTTACGGGGTGTTGGGGCCTACGAGCAGTACTTC.